These T cell receptor beta chains were read from a single sample in a study of blood T cells in healthy people across ages. TCRdb re-derived calls from the 5' RACE reads in MiXCR, one entry per CDR3 protein. The sample yields under 2 million distinct CDR3 sequences, about 31% seen once. The sequenced sample was blood. The receptors shown here come from a woman in her twenties or thirties in good health. CDR3s include the opening cysteine and the closing phenylalanine or tryptophan. A D gene is named only where the DNA matches it firmly. Not all rows give a size; the values are once, few, many and, for expanded clones, a class.

clone size	V gene	D gene	J gene	CDR3 DNA	CDR3 protein
NA	TRBV9	TRBD2	TRBJ2-7	TGTGCCAGCAGCGTGGGGACTAGTTCAAGCGAGCAGTACTTC	CASSVGTSSSEQYF
NA	TRBV7-2	TRBD2	TRBJ2-7	TGTGCCAGCAGCTTAGCAGGGGGGATAGCGGGAGAGGGGGCCTACGAGCAGTACTTC	CASSLAGGIAGEGAYEQYF
NA	TRBV5-6	TRBD2	TRBJ2-1	TGTGCCAGCAGCTTGGCGCGGGGGGGAAACTACAATGAGCAGTTCTTC	CASSLARGGNYNEQFF
NA	TRBV11-2	TRBD2	TRBJ2-1	TGTGCCAGCAGCCCTCCGGGACTAGCGTCCCAGAGGTTCTTC	CASSPPGLASQRFF
few	TRBV28	NA	TRBJ2-5	TGTGCCAGCAGAGACAGGAACCAAGAGACCCAGTACTTC	CASRDRNQETQYF
NA	TRBV20-1	TRBD2	TRBJ2-3	TGCAGTGTTAGGCGCCTAGCGGGGGGGGTTATGCAGTATTTT	CSVRRLAGGVMQYF
NA	TRBV9	NA	TRBJ2-7	TGTGTCAGCAGCGTAGTAGCCGAGCAGTACTTC	CVSSVVAEQYF
NA	TRBV5-1	NA	TRBJ2-6	TGCGCCAGCAGCTTTGCGAGTTCTGGGGCCAACGTCCCGACTTTC	CASSFASSGANVPTF
NA	TRBV7-8	NA	TRBJ2-7	TGTGCCAGCAGCTCCCTAAGGGACGGACTCGGATACGAGCAGTACTTC	CASSSLRDGLGYEQYF
NA	TRBV20-1	TRBD1	TRBJ1-4	TGCAGTGCGGAACTGGACAGGCGTAATGAAAAACTGTTTTTT	CSAELDRRNEKLFF
few	TRBV3-1	NA	TRBJ1-1	TGTGCCAGCAGCCAACGCATCTCGAACACTGAAGCTTTCTTT	CASSQRISNTEAFF
NA	TRBV9	NA	TRBJ1-1	TGTGCCAGCAGCGTAGGGAAGGTTACTGAAGCTTTCTTT	CASSVGKVTEAFF
few	TRBV25-1	NA	TRBJ1-6	TGTGCCAGCAGTGAATTTCACAATGTGAATTCACCCCTCCACTTT	CASSEFHNVNSPLHF
NA	TRBV18	NA	TRBJ2-7	TGTGCCAGCTCACCAGTGGAGACCTACGAGCAGTACTTC	CASSPVETYEQYF
NA	TRBV30	NA	TRBJ1-2	TGTGCCTGGGATGTGGGCAAACTCGATGGCTACACCTTC	CAWDVGKLDGYTF